This T cell receptor beta chain came from a study of vaccination and CD4 T cells after COVID-19. With regard to this clonotype: The antigen is not known.

General study points: Convalescent patients saw a median around 83% of their reactive clones show up only after vaccination. SARS-CoV-2-reactive clonotype medians increased from about 22 to 38, not significantly.

The Oncomine TCR Beta short-read assay generated sequence data from the DNA of cultured CD4+ T cells. Via MiXCR, TCRdb re-called the PCR reads, giving one row per CDR3 protein. The sample lists over 9,000 distinct CDR3 sequences; 45% to 60% were seen once. Germline V CDR1 and CDR2: DFQATT, SNEGSKA (reference sequence). The CDR3 totals 12 residues. V trimming: 3 bases; J trimming: 6 bases; junction bases outside the gene matches: 3. This sample's treatment: approximately nine-day PBMC culture with coronavirus spike peptide pools or control peptides (ViraFEST assay). The ViraFEST method relied on peptide pools to expand antigen-specific T cells, followed by TCR sequencing.

The receptor comes from a human donor who had recovered from COVID-19. The chain carries TRBV20-1 and TRBJ2-3, with 7 positions matching TRBD1. Sequenced input: CD4+ T cells from blood, cultured in vitro. CDR3 in amino acids: CSASTGVDTQYF. The CDR3 DNA is TGCAGTGCTAGCACAGGGGTGGATACGCAGTATTTT.